The clone carrying this T cell receptor beta chain has only one observation. Its antigen is as yet unknown. TCRdb re-called the 5' RACE reads through MiXCR, storing one row per CDR3 protein. The sample lists about 440,000 distinct CDR3 sequences; 15% to 20% were seen once. The data are from a study of CD8 T cells in ankylosing spondylitis. The length of the CDR3 is 15 residues. The germline gives CDR1 LGHDT, CDR2 YNNKEL (reference sequence). V was clipped by 3 bases and J by 0 bases, with 12 bases between them. Overall study results and limits: Typical of ankylosing spondylitis blood, it appeared, was a TCR beta motif of fewer than 10 highly homologous variants.

This chain connects TRBV3-1 to TRBJ2-7; D call uncertain. The receptor was isolated from a male donor with ankylosing spondylitis. The sample was blood, either unsorted or a sorted T cell fraction (not recorded which). The CDR3, as DNA: TGTGCCAGCAGCCAGCGGACCTCGAGCTCCTACGAGCAGTACTTC. Translated: CASSQRTSSSYEQYF.